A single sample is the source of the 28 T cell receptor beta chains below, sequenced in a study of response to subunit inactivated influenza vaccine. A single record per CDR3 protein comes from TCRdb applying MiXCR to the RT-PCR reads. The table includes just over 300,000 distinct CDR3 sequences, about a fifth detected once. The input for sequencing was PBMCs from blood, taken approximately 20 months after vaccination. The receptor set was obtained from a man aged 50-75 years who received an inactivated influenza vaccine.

CDR3 bases: TGCGCCAGCAGCTTACGGGGCCGTAGCACCTACAATGAGCAGTTCTTC. Its translation: CASSLRGRSTYNEQFF. V and J are TRBV5-1 and TRBJ2-1; the D gene could be TRBD1 or TRBD2 (5 bases each). The CDR3 is made up of 16 amino acids. Germline CDR1 SGHRS, CDR2 YFSETQ. V was clipped by 2 bases and J by 2 bases, with 14 bases between them.

CDR3 DNA: TGTGCCAGCAGCTTAACCGGGACAGGGATGGACTATGGCTACACCTTC. This encodes CASSLTGTGMDYGYTF. The chain links TRBV7-9 to TRBJ1-2; 9 bases align to TRBD1. V was clipped by 2 bases and J by 3 bases; unmatched bases: 7. CDR3 length equals 16 residues. CDR1 SEHNR and CDR2 FQNEAQ come from the germline V gene (reference sequence).

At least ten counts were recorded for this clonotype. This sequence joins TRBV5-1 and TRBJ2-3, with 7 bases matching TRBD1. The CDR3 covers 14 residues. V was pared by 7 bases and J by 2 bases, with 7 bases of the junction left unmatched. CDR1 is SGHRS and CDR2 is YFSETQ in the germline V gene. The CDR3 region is CASATGSHTDTQYF. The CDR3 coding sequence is TGCGCCAGCGCGACAGGGTCCCACACAGATACGCAGTATTTT.

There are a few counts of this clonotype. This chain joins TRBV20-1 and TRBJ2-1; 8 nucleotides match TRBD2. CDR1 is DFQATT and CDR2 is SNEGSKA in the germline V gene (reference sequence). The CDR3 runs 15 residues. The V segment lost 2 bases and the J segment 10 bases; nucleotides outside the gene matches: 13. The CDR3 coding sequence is TGCAGTGCTAGAAAGGAGGTTAGCGGGATTCGGGAGCAGTTCTTC. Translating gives CSARKEVSGIREQFF.

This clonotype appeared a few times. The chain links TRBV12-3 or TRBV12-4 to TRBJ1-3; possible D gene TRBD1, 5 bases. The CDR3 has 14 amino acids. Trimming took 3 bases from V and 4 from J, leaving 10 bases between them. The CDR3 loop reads CASSFWGEGNTIYF. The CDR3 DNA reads TGTGCCAGCAGTTTTTGGGGGGAGGGAAACACCATATATTTT.

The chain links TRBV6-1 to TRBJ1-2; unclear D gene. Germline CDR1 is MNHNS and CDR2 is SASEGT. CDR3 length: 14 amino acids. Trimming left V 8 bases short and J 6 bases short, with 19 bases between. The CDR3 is CASSDTPGDHGYTF. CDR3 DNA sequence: TGTGCCAGCTCTGACACCCCCGGCGACCATGGCTACACCTTC.

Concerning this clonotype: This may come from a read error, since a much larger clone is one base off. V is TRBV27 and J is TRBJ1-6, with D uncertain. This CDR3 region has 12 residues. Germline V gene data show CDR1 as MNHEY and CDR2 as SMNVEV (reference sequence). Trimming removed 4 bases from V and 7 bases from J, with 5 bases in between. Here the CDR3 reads CASSCQNSPLHF. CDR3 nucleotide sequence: TGTGCCAGCAGTTGCCAAAATTCACCCCTCCACTTT.

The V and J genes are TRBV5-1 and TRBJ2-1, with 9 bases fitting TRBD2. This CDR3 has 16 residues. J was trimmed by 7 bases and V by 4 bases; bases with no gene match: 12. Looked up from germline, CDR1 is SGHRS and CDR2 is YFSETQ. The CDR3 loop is CASSPGGRGGRNEQFF. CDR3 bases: TGCGCCAGCAGCCCCGGTGGGCGGGGGGGCCGGAATGAGCAGTTCTTC. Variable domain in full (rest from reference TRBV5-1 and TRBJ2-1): KAGVTQTPRYLIKTRGQQVTLSCSPISGHRSVSWYQQTPGQGLQFLFEYFSETQRNKGNFPGRFSGRQFSNSRSEMNVSTLELGDSALYLCASSPGGRGGRNEQFFGPGTRLTVL.

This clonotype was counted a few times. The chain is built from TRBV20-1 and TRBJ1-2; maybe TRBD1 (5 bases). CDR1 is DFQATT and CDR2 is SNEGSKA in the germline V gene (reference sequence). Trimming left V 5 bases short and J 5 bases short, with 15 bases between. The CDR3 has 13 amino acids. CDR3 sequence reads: CSALRDESYGYTF. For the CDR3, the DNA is TGCAGTGCTCTCCGGGACGAATCATATGGCTACACCTTC.

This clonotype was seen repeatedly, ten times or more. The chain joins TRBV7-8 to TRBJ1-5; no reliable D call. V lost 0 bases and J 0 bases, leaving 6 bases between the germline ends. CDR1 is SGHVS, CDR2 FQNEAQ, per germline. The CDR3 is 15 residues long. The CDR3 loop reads CASSLAVNSNQPQHF. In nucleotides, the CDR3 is TGTGCCAGCAGCTTAGCGGTGAATAGCAATCAGCCCCAGCATTTT.

The CDR3 loop reads CASSRTGEVLETQYF. CDR3 sequence (DNA): TGTGCCAGCAGCCGGACAGGGGAGGTTCTAGAGACCCAGTACTTC. The V gene is TRBV5-4, the J gene TRBJ2-5, with 9 bases identical to TRBD1. Germline V gives CDR1 SGHNT, CDR2 YYREEE (reference sequence). With 4 bases clipped from V and 4 bases from J, the junction kept 8 bases outside the gene matches. The CDR3 loop spans 15 amino acids.

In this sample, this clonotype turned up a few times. The CDR3 DNA is TGTGCCATCAGTGATAGGGGACTAGCGTCCCAAAACAATGAGCAGTTCTTC. Protein: CAISDRGLASQNNEQFF. The chain uses TRBV10-3 and TRBJ2-1; 10 bases fit TRBD2. CDR1 and CDR2 from the germline V gene are ENHRY and SYGVKD. Trimming cost V 3 bases and J 5 bases; bases outside gene matches: 10. This CDR3 contains 17 residues.

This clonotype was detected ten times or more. The CDR3 loop reads CASTTEKNTEAFF. CDR3 bases: TGCGCCAGCACGACGGAGAAGAACACTGAAGCTTTCTTT. This chain uses TRBV5-1 with TRBJ1-1, with D uncertain. Germline lookup yields CDR1 SGHRS and CDR2 YFSETQ. There are 13 residues in the CDR3. The V end lost 6 bases, the J end lost 1 base, and 10 bases lay between the germline ends. The full variable domain, with the rest looked up from reference TRBV5-1 and TRBJ1-1, is KAGVTQTPRYLIKTRGQQVTLSCSPISGHRSVSWYQQTPGQGLQFLFEYFSETQRNKGNFPGRFSGRQFSNSRSEMNVSTLELGDSALYLCASTTEKNTEAFFGQGTRLTVV.

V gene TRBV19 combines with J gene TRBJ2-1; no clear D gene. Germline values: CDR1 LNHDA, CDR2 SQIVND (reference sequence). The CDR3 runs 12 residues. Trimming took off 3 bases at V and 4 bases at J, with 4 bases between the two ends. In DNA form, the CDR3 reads TGTGCCAGTAGTATCCGATACAATGAGCAGTTCTTC. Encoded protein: CASSIRYNEQFF.

The CDR3 nucleotides are TGTGCCAGCTCACCAACGGGGGCGATCACTGAAGCTTTCTTT. Translation: CASSPTGAITEAFF. The rearrangement uses TRBV18 and TRBJ1-1; D perhaps matches TRBD1 (6 bases). The germline CDR1 and CDR2 sequences are KGHSH and LQKENI. The CDR3 sequence is 14 residues long. Trimming shortened V by 2 bases and J by 4 bases, and 11 bases separated the two germline ends.

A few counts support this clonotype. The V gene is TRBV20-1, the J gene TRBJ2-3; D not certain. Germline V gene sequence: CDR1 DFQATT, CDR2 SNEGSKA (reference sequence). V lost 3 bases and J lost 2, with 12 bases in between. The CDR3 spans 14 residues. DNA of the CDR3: TGCAGTGCTAGTATGGCTGTCCCCACAGATACGCAGTATTTT. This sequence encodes CSASMAVPTDTQYF.

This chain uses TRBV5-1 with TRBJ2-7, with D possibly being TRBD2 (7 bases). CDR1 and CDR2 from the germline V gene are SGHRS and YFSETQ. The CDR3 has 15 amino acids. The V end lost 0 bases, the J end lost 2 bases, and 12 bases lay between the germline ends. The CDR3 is CASSLGEGGAYEQYF. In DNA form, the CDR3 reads TGCGCCAGCAGCTTGGGCGAGGGGGGGGCCTACGAGCAGTACTTC.

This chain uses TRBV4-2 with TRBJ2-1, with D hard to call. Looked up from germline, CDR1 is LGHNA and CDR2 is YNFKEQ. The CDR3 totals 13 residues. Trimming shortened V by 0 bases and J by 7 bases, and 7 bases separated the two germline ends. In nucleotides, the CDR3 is TGTGCCAGCAGCCAAGACCTCGAGAATGAGCAGTTCTTC. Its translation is CASSQDLENEQFF.

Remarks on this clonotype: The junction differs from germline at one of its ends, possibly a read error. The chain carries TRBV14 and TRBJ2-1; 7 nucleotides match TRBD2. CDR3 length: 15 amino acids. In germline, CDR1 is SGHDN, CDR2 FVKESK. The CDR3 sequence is CASSEELAGLYEQFF. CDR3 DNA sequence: TGTGCCAGCAGCGAAGAGTTAGCGGGTCTCTATGAGCAGTTCTTC.

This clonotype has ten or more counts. DNA of the CDR3: TGTGCCAGCAGCTTAGGCAGAGCAAGGAATGGCTACACCTTC. It is translated as CASSLGRARNGYTF. The chain employs TRBV7-2 and TRBJ1-2; D not certain. V was trimmed by 1 base and J by 6 bases, leaving 12 bases between them. The CDR3 spans 14 residues. Germline V gene sequence: CDR1 SGHTA, CDR2 FQGNSA. Complete variable domain (other parts from reference TRBV7-2 and TRBJ1-2): GAGVSQSPSNKVTEKGKDVELRCDPISGHTALYWYRQSLGQGLEFLIYFQGNSAPDKSGLPSDRFSAERTGGSVSTLTIQRTQQEDSAVYLCASSLGRARNGYTFGSGTRLTVV.

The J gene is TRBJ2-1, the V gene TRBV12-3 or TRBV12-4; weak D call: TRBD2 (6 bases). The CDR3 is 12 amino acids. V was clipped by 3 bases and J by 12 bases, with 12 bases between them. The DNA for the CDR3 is TGTGCCAGCAGTTTGGAGGGGAACAGGCAGTTCTTC. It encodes CASSLEGNRQFF.

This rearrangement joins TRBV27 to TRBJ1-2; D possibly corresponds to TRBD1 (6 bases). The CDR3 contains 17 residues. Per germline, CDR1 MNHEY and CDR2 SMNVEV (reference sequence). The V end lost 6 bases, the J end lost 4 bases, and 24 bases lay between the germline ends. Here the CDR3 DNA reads TGTGCCAGCAGAACGAGAGGTGGATTGGGCAGGGGCTATGGCTACACCTTC. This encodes CASRTRGGLGRGYGYTF.

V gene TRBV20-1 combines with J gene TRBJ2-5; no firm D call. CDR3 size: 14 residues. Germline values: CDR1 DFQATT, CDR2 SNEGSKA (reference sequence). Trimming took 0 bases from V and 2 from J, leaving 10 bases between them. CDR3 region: CSARDPAAQETQYF. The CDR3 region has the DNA TGCAGTGCTAGAGATCCCGCAGCTCAAGAGACCCAGTACTTC.

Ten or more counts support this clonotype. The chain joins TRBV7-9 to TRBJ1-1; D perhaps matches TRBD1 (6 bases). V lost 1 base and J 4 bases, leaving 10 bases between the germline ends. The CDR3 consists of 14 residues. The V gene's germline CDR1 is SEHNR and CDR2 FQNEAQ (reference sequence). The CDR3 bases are TGTGCCAGCAGCTTAGAAGTAGGGGGCACTGAAGCTTTCTTT. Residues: CASSLEVGGTEAFF.

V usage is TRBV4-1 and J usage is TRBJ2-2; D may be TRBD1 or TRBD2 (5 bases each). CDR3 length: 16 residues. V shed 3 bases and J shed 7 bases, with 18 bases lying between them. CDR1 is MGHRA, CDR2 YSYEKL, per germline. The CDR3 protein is CASSHAGTRSIGELFF. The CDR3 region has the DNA TGCGCCAGCAGCCATGCAGGGACCAGGAGCATCGGGGAGCTGTTTTTT.

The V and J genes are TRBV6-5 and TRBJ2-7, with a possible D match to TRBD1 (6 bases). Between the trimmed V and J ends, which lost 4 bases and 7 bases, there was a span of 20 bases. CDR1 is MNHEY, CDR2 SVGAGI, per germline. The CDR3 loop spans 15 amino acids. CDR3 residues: CASSSSPDRTGEQYF. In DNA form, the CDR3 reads TGTGCCAGCAGTTCTTCCCCCGACAGGACGGGGGAGCAGTACTTC.

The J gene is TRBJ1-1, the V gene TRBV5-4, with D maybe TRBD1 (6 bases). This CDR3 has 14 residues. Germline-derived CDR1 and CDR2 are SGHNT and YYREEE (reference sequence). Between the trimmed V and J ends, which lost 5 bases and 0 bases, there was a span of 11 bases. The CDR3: CASSTEGVNTEAFF. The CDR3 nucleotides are TGTGCCAGCAGTACGGAGGGGGTGAACACTGAAGCTTTCTTT.

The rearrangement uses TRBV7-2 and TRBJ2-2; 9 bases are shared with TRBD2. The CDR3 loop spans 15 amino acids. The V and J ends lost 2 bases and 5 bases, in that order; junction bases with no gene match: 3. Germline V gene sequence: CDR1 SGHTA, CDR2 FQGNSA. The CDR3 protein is CASSLSLAGTGELFF. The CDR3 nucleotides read TGTGCCAGCAGCTTAAGCCTAGCGGGGACCGGGGAGCTGTTTTTT.